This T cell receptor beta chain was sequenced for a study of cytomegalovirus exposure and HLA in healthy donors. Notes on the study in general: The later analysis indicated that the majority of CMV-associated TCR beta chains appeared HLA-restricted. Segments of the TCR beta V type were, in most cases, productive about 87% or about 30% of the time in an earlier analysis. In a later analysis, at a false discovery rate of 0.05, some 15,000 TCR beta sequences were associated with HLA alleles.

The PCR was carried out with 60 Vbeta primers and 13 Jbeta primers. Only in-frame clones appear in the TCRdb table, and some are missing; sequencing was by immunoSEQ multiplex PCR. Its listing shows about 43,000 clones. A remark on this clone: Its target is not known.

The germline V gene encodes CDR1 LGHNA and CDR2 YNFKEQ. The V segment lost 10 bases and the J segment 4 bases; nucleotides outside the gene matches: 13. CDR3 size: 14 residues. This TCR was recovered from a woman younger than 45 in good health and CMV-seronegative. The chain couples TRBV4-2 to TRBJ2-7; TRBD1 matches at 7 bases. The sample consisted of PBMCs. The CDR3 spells CATQGVGRSYEQYF. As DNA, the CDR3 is TGTGCCACCCAGGGGGTGGGCCGGTCGTACGAGCAGTACTTC.